One TCR beta chain is described in this entry. Symptom resolution, clearance, or two negative PCRs marked the recovered donors of Cohort 3. This specimen comes from a study of blood T cell repertoires in COVID-19. Across the whole study: The study drew acute and convalescent COVID-19 samples from the United States, Italy and Spain. The analysed material was cDNA or gDNA that came from T cells, B-cell-depleted T cells, or PBMCs.

Authors' data handling: Reference gene primer amplification yielded estimated nucleated cell counts. Profiled with immunoSEQ multiplex PCR; TCRdb holds only in-frame clones, not every one. V, J and clone size were drawn from that table, and D and trimming were deduced from the DNA. The sample includes 250,000 to 300,000 clones, 70% to 90% of them seen just once. This CDR3 region has 14 residues. V dropped 10 bases and J dropped 6; count of bases not matched to a gene: 11. From germline, CDR1 is LNHDA and CDR2 SQIVND (reference sequence). This TCR was sampled from a woman in her forties or fifties who had recovered from COVID-19. Specimen: PBMCs or T cells enriched from blood (not recorded which). The gene calls are TRBV19 and TRBJ2-7; 11 positions agree with TRBD1. CDR3: CATTDRGRSSEQYF. The CDR3 region has the DNA TGTGCCACAACGGACAGGGGGCGGTCTAGCGAGCAGTACTTC.